In this sample, the clone carrying this T cell receptor (beta chain) turned up a few times. What it binds is not known. This entry comes from a study of response to subunit inactivated influenza vaccine. Study results and caveats: That few new T cells are recruited by each seasonal influenza vaccination was the authors' suggestion.

Each CDR3 protein gets one entry after TCRdb re-called the RT-PCR reads with MiXCR. The sample includes about 480,000 distinct CDR3 sequences, 10% to 15% of them seen just once. Germline V gene sequence: CDR1 DFQATT, CDR2 SNEGSKA (reference sequence). This CDR3 contains 14 residues. V lost 6 bases, J lost 0 bases, and 8 bases stayed unmatched. The V call is TRBV20-1, the J call TRBJ2-7, with 7 bases aligning to TRBD1. Source: PBMCs from blood, taken roughly 47 days after vaccination. This receptor was taken from a man aged 50-59 years who received an inactivated influenza vaccine. Written as DNA, the CDR3 is TGCAGTGCGCATGGGACAGAGAGCTCCTACGAGCAGTACTTC. Amino acid sequence: CSAHGTESSYEQYF.